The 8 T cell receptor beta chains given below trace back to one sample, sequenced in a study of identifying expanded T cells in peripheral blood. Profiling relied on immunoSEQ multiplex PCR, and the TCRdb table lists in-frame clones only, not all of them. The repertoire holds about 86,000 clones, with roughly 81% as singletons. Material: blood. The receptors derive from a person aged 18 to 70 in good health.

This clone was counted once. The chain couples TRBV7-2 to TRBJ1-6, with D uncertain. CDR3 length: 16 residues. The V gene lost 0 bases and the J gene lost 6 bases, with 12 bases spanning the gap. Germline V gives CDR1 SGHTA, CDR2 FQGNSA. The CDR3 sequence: CASSLALRTSNSPLHF. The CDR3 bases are TGTGCCAGCAGCTTAGCGCTTCGCACTAGTAATTCACCCCTCCACTTT.

CDR3 amino acids: CASSLEADTEAFF. CDR3 DNA sequence: TGCGCCAGCAGCTTGGAGGCAGACACTGAAGCTTTCTTT. The genes are TRBV5-1 and TRBJ1-1; D is ambiguous. The CDR3 consists of 13 residues. From germline, CDR1 is SGHRS and CDR2 YFSETQ. Deletions cut 0 bases from V and 3 bases from J, with 6 bases between.

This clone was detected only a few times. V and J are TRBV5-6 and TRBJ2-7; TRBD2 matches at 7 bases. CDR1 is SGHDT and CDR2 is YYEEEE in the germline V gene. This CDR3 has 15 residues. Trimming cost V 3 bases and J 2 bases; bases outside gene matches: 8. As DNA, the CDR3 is TGTGCCAGCAGCTCGGGTCCGGGGGGTCCCTACGAGCAGTACTTC. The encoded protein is CASSSGPGGPYEQYF.

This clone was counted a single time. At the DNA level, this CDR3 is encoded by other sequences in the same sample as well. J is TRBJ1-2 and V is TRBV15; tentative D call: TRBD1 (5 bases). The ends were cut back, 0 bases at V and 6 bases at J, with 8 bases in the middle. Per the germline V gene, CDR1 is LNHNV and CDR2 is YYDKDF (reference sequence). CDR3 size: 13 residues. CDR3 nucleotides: TGTGCCACCAGCAGAGAAGAAGGGGATGGCTACACCTTC. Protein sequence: CATSREEGDGYTF.

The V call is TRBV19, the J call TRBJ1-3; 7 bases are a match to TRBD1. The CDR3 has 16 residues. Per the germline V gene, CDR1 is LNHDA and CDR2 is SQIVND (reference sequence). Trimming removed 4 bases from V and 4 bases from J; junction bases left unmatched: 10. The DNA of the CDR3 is TGTGCCAGTAGTAACCCCTACAGGGGACGCGGAAACACCATATATTTT. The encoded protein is CASSNPYRGRGNTIYF.

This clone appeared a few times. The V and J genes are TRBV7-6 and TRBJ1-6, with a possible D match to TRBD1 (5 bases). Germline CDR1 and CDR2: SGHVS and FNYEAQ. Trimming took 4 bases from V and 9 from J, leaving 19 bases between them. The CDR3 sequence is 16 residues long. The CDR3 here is CASSSGGRGIGSPLHF. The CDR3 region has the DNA TGTGCCAGCAGCTCGGGGGGTCGGGGTATAGGTTCACCCCTCCACTTT.

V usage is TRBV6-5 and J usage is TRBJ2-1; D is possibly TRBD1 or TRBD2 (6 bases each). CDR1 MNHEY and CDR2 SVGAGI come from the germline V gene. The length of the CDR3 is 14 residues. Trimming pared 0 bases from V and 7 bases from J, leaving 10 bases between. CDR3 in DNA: TGTGCCAGCAGTTACTCCCAAGGGGGGAATGAGCAGTTCTTC. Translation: CASSYSQGGNEQFF.

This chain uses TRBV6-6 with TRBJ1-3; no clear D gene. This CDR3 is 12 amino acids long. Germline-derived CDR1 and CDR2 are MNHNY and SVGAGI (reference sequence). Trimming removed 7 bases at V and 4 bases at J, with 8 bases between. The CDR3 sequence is CASTPNGNTIYF. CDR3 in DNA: TGTGCCAGCACACCGAACGGAAACACCATATATTTT.